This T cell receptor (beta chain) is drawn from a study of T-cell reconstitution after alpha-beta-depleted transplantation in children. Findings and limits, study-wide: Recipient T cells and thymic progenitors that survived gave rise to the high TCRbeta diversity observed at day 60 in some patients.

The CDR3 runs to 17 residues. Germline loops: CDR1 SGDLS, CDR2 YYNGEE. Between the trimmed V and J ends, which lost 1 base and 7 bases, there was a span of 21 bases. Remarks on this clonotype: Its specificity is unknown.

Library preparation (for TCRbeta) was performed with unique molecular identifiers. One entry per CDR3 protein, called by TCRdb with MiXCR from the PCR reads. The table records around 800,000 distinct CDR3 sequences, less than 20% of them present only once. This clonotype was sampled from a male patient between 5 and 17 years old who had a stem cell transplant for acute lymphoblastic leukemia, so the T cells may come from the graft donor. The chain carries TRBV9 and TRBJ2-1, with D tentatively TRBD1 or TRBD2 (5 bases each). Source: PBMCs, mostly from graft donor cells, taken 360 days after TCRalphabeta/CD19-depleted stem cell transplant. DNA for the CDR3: TGTGCCAGCAGCGTACGATCCGGGACGCTCCTTCAGAATGAGCAGTTCTTC. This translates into CASSVRSGTLLQNEQFF.